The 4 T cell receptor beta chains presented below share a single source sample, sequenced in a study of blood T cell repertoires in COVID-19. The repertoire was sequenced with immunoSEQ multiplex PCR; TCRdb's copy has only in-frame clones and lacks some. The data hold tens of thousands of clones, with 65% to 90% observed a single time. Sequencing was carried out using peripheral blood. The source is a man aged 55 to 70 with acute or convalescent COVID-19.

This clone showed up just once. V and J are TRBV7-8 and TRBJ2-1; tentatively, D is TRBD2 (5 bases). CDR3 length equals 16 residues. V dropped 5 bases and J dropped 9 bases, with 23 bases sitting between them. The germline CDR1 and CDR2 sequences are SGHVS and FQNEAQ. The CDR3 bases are TGTGCCAGCAGCGTACAGACGGCGGGCCTCCCCAGTGAGCAGTTCTTC. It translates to CASSVQTAGLPSEQFF.

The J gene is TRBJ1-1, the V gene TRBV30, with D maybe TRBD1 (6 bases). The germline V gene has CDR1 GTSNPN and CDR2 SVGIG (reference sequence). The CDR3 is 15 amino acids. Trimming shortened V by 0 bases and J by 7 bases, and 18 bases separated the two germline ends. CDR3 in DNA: TGTGCCTGGAGTGTACAGGGTAAGGTTATCATTGAAGCTTTCTTT. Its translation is CAWSVQGKVIIEAFF.

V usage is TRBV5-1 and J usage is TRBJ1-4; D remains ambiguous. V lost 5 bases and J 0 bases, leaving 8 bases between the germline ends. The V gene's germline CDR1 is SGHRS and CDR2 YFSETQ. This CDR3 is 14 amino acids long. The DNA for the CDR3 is TGCGCCAGCAGACCGGGAGCAACTAATGAAAAACTGTTTTTT. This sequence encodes CASRPGATNEKLFF.

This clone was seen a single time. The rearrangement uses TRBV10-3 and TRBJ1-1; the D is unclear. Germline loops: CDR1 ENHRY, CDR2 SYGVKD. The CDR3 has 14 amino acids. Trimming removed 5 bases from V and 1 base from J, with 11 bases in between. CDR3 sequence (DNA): TGTGCCATCAGTACTCTTCGGGGGAACACTGAAGCTTTCTTT. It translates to CAISTLRGNTEAFF.